This T cell receptor (beta chain) was documented in a study of beta chain features in type 1 diabetes (dated 2018 in TCRdb). In terms of the full investigation: Mean age, gender distribution, total cell number and subset yield were not different between patients and healthy donors. A total of under 140,000,000 sorted cells were examined across all samples, and the number of cells per subset was strongly correlated with RNA yield. In the study, recently diagnosed type 1 diabetes patients and matched healthy donors were compared on the TCRB repertoires of their sorted circulating CD4+ T cell subsets. Whereas all 30 or so donors provided naive and central memory subsets, regulatory and stem cell-like memory subsets were isolated from just 8 patients and about 8 healthy donors. What the work shows at the level of the full study, not this receptor alone: Only small numbers of individuals were included in the HLA sub-analyses, which left unresolved whether HLA type had any influence on TCRB rearrangement. Sequencing cDNA rather than genomic DNA could over-represent highly expressing activated cells, although activation and CD3 levels did not differ between groups. At VDJ recombination sites, type 1 diabetes patients had fewer insertions and more deleted nucleotides, which implies abnormalities in thymic rearrangement. PCR might favor shorter templates, but patient and control samples were amplified and corrected together, so any skew would affect both groups equally. Type 1 diabetes patients showed a moderate but significant shortening of TCRB CDR3 length in all four CD4+ subsets. Naive, central memory and regulatory TCRB repertoires appeared to be more alike among patients than among healthy donors.

As encoded in the germline V gene, CDR1 is SNHLY while CDR2 is FYNNEI. Its CDR3 holds 15 amino acids, cysteine through phenylalanine. Kept here is only the CDR3 DNA, which spans 45 bases and is read in frame from base 1. At the junction V is shortened by 8 bases and J by 1 base, with 14 bases in between. Each donor gave one peripheral blood draw, roughly 110 mL on average, collected into heparinised tubes. A BD FACSAria II was used to sort naive, central memory, regulatory and stem cell-like memory CD4+ T cells with a panel that included CD45RO, CCR7, CD25, CD127, CD95 and CD27. All sorted populations exceeded 95% purity. PBMCs were isolated right away by Lymphoprep density gradient centrifugation and were stained directly, without culture. So that batch effects would be minimized, each experiment stained and sorted samples in pairs, pairing one healthy donor with one patient. The entire isolated RNA was reverse transcribed using the High Capacity cDNA Reverse Transcription Kit, and thus expressed TCRB transcripts were sequenced. Naive, central memory and regulatory T cell samples underwent deep immunoSEQ sequencing, averaging about 3.5 million total reads per sample. Sorted cells were lysed in RLT buffer, and RNA was extracted using DNase-treated RNeasy Micro or Mini kits according to cell number. To prevent cross-contamination, each cell subset was processed individually, whereas patient and healthy donor samples were processed jointly. Using the immunoSEQ multiplex PCR, TCRB sequences were amplified from cDNA into 87-bp fragments spanning the CDR3 region. Sequencing of the amplicons was done on the Illumina HiSeq platform. Per the authors' processing: PCR bias was computationally corrected using synthetic template baselines, reads within Hamming distance 2 were collapsed, and singletons that could not be merged were discarded. Reads were aligned against IMGT to assign V, D and J genes, CDR3 length and insertions or deletions at six rearrangement sites. Within each subset, clonotype counts were normalized to sorted cell number, and only after that were true diversity and Gini coefficients computed with the tcR R package. The overlap coefficient, calculated on TCRB nucleotide sequences, was used to measure repertoire sharing. Out-of-frame TCRB sequences from naive cells were analyzed as a proxy for the pre-selection repertoire. Held by TCRdb, this immuneACCESS table contains in-frame sequences only and omits some clones. Under half of the omission traces to an unresolved V gene where checked; the cause of the rest is unknown. For V, J and clone size, that table is used; D and trimming come from the DNA. The sample records hundreds of thousands of clones, over 13% of which are singletons. The top ten clonotypes cover 0.03% to 0.04% of the sample.

This clone has only a few counts. No antigen is known for it. Base qualities are not provided; no much larger clone lies one nucleotide away. The sample consisted of naive CD4+ T cells from blood. The cell subset or site label for this specimen denotes: true naive CD4+ T cells. The chain is assembled from TRBV2 and TRBJ2-2, with the D segment identity uncertain. The receptor's source is a man aged 18 to 29 with type 1 diabetes. The CDR3 corresponds to CASGREVLNTGELFF. The DNA is TGTGCCAGCGGCCGAGAGGTCCTGAACACCGGGGAGCTGTTTTTT.